The entry below describes one TCR beta chain. These data are taken from a study of human T cells and chemical hapten exposure. Trimming pared 3 bases from V and 5 bases from J, leaving 11 bases between. Germline V gene sequence: CDR1 KGHSH, CDR2 LQKENI. CDR3 size: 14 residues. TCRdb processed the RACE reads anew with MiXCR; each CDR3 protein has one entry. In the table there are over 55,000 distinct CDR3 sequences, around 10% of which are singletons. Time point reported: patch test 3, about 24 weeks after DPC sensitization. Indicated treatment: therapeutic diphenylcyclopropenone sensitization with weekly scalp DPC. At patch-test visits, sampling came before the patch test. Suited to DPC and affected by alopecia, the donors ranged from 18 to 70 years old.

The sequencing here drew on whole blood, taken in connection with sensitization to the hapten diphenylcyclopropenone (DPC). The TCR comes from a woman between 50 and 59 years old with alopecia areata. Some clones in this sample may be carry-over from other donors' samples. This chain links TRBV18 with TRBJ2-1; maybe TRBD1 (6 bases). The CDR3 is CASSPQNRDNEQFF. CDR3 sequence (DNA): TGTGCCAGCTCACCTCAAAACAGGGACAATGAGCAGTTCTTC.